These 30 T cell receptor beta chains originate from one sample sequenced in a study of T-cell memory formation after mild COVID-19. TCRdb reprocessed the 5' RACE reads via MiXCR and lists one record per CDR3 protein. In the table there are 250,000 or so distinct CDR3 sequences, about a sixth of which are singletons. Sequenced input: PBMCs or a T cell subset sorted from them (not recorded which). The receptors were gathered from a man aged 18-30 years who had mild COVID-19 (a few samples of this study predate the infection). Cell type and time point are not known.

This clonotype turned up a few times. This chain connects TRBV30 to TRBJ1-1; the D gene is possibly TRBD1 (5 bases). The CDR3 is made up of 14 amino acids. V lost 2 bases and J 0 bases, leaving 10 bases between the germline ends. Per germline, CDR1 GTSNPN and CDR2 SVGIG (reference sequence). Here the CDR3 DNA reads TGTGCCTGGAGTCGCGGGGGGATGAACACTGAAGCTTTCTTT. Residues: CAWSRGGMNTEAFF.

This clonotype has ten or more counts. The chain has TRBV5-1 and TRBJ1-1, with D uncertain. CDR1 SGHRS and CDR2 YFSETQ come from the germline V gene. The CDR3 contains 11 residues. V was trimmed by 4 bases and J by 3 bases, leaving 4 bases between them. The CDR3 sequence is CASSRDTEAFF. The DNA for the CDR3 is TGCGCCAGCAGCCGGGACACTGAAGCTTTCTTT.

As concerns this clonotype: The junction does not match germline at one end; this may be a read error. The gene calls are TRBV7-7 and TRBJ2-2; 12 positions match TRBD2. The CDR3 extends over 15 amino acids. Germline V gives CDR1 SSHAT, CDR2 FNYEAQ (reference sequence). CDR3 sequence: CASSRLAGADGELFF. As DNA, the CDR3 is TGTGCTAGCAGCCGACTAGCGGGGGCAGACGGGGAGCTGTTTTTT.

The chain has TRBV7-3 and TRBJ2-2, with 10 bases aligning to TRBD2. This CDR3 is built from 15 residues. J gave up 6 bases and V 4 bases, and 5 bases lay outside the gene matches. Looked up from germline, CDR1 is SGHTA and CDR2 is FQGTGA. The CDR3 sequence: CASSSSGGDAGELFF. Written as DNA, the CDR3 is TGTGCCAGCAGCTCCAGCGGGGGGGACGCCGGGGAGCTGTTTTTT.

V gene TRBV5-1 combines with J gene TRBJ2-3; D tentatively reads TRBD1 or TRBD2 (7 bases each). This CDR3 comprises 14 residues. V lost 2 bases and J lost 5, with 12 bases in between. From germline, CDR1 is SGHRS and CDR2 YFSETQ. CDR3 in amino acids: CASSLDREGDTQYF. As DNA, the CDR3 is TGCGCCAGCAGCTTAGACAGGGAGGGAGATACGCAGTATTTT.

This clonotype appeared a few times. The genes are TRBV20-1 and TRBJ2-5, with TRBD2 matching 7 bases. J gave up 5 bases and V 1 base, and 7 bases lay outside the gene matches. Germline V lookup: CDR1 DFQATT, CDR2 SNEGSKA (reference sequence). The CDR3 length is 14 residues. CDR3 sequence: CSARVLANRETQYF. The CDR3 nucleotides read TGCAGTGCTAGAGTACTAGCGAATAGGGAGACCCAGTACTTC.

CDR3 DNA sequence: TGTGCCAGCAGCGTAGGAGATAGCGGGGGGTACGAGCAGTACTTC. This encodes CASSVGDSGGYEQYF. The rearrangement joins TRBV9 to TRBJ2-7; 10 bases fit TRBD2. The V segment lost 0 bases and the J segment 4 bases; nucleotides outside the gene matches: 4. CDR1 is SGDLS, CDR2 YYNGEE, per germline. CDR3 length equals 15 residues.

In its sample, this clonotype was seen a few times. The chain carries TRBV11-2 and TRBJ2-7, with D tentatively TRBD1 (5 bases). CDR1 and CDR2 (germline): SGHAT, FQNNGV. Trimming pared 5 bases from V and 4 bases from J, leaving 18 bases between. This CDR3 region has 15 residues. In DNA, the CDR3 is TGTGCCAGCAGCCACCCGCTGCGACAGAAGTACGAGCAGTACGTC. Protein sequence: CASSHPLRQKYEQYV.

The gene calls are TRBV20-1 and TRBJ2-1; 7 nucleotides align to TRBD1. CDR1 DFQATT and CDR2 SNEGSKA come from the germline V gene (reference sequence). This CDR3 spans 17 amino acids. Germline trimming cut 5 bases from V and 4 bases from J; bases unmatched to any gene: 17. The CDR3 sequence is CSAGRVLGGRGYNEQFF. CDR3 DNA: TGCAGTGCTGGACGGGTCCTAGGGGGCCGGGGATACAATGAGCAGTTCTTC.

The CDR3: CASRYTYRGAHNEQFF. DNA for the CDR3: TGTGCCAGCAGGTATACCTATCGGGGCGCCCACAATGAGCAGTTCTTC. V usage is TRBV6-5 and J usage is TRBJ2-1; D is tentatively TRBD1 or TRBD2 (5 bases each). The germline V gene has CDR1 MNHEY and CDR2 SVGAGI. The V gene lost 6 bases and the J gene lost 5 bases, with 20 bases spanning the gap. This CDR3 contains 16 residues.

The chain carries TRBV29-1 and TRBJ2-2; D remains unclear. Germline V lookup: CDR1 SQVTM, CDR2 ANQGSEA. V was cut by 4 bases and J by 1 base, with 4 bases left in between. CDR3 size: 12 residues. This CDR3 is CSVGRNTGELFF. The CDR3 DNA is TGCAGCGTTGGGCGGAACACCGGGGAGCTGTTTTTT.

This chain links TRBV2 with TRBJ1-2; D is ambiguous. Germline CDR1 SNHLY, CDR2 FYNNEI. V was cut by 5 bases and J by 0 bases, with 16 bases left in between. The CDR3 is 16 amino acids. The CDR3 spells CASSTSPRRANYGYTF. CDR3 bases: TGTGCCAGCAGTACATCGCCACGGAGGGCTAACTATGGCTACACCTTC. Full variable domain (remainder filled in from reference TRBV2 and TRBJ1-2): EPEVTQTPSHQVTQMGQEVILRCVPISNHLYFYWYRQILGQKVEFLVSFYNNEISEKSEIFDDQFSVERPDGSNFTLKIRSTKLEDSAMYFCASSTSPRRANYGYTFGSGTRLTVV.

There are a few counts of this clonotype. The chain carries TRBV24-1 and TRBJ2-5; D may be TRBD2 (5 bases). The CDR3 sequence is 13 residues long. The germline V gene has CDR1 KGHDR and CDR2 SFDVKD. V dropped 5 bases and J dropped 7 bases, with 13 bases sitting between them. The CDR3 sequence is CATSGLGNRTQYF. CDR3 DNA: TGTGCCACCAGTGGACTCGGGAATCGGACCCAGTACTTC.

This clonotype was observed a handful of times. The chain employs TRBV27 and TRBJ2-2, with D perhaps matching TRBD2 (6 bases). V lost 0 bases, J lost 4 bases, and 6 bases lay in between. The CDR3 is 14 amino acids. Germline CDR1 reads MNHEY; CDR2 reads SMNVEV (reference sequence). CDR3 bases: TGTGCCAGCAGTTTATCAGCGGGCACCGGGGAGCTGTTTTTT. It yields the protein CASSLSAGTGELFF.

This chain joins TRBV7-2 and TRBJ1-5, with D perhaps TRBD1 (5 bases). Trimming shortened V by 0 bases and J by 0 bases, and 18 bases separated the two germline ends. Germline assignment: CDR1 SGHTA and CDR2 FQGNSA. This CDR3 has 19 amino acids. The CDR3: CASSLATPWGLRSNQPQHF. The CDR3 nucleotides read TGTGCCAGCAGCTTAGCGACCCCTTGGGGCTTGCGTAGCAATCAGCCCCAGCATTTT.

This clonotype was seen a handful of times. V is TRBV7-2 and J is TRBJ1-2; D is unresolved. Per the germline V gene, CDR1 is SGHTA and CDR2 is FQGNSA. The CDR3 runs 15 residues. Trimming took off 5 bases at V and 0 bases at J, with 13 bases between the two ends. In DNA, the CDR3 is TGTGCCAGCAGCCCACTCGCGGGGTCTAACTATGGCTACACCTTC. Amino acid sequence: CASSPLAGSNYGYTF.

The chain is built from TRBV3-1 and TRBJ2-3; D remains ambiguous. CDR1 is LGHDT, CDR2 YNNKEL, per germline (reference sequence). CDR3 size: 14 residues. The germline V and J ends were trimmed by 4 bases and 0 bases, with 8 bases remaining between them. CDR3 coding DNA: TGTGCCAGCAGCCGGGTGGCTAGCACAGATACGCAGTATTTT. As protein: CASSRVASTDTQYF.

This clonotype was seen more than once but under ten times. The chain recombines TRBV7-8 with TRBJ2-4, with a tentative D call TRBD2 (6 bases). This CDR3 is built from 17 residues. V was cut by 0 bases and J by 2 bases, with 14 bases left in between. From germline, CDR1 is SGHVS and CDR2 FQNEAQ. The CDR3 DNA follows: TGTGCCAGCAGCTTAGCCGGAGGGGTTGGGTCCAAAAACATTCAGTACTTC. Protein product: CASSLAGGVGSKNIQYF.

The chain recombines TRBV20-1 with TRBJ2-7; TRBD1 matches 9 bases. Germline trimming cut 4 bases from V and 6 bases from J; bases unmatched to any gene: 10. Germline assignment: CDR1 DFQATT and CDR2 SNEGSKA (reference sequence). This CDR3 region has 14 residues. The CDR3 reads CSATEVGTGSEQYF. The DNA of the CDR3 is TGCAGTGCTACTGAAGTTGGGACAGGGAGCGAGCAGTACTTC.

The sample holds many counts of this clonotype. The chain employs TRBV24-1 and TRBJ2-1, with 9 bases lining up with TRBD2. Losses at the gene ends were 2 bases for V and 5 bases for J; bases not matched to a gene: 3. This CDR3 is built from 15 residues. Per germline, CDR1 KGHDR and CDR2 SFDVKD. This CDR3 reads CATSDSASGNNEQFF. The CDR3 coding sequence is TGTGCCACCAGTGATTCGGCTAGCGGGAACAATGAGCAGTTCTTC.

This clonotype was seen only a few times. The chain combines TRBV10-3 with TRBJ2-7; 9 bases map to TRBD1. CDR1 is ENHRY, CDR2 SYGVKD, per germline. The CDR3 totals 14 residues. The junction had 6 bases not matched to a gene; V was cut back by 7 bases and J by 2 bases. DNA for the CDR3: TGTGCCATCATCGGGACAGGGTTAGCCTACGAGCAGTACTTC. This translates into CAIIGTGLAYEQYF.

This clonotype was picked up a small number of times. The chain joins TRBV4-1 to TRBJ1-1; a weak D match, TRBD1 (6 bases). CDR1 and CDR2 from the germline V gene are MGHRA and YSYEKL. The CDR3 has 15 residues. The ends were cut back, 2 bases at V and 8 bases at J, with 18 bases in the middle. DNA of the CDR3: TGCGCCAGCAGCCAACCACCATGGGCCCAGGGGGAAGCTTTCTTT. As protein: CASSQPPWAQGEAFF.

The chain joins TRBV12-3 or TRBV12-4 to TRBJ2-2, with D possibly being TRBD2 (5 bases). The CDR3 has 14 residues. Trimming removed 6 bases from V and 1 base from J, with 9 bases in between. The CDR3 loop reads CASRTRVNTGELFF. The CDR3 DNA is TGTGCCAGCAGGACGAGGGTGAACACCGGGGAGCTGTTTTTT.

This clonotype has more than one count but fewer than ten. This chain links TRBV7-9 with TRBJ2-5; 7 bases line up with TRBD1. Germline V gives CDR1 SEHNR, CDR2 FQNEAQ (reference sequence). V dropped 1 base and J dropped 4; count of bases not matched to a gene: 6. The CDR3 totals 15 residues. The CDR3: CASSLGGQPLETQYF. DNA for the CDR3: TGTGCCAGCAGCTTAGGGGGACAGCCTCTAGAGACCCAGTACTTC.

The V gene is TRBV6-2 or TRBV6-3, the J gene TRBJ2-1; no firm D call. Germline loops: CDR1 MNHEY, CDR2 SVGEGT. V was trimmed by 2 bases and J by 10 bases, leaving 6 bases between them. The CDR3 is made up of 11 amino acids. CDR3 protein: CASSYGGEQFF. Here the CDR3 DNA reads TGTGCCAGCAGTTACGGTGGCGAGCAGTTCTTC.

The CDR3 loop is CASRREGRGSTGELFF. The CDR3 DNA sequence: TGCGCCAGCAGGAGAGAGGGGAGGGGATCCACCGGGGAGCTGTTTTTT. The chain employs TRBV4-1 and TRBJ2-2; 7 bases match TRBD2. CDR3 length equals 16 residues. Per the germline V gene, CDR1 is MGHRA and CDR2 is YSYEKL. V lost 6 bases and J lost 4; bases outside the gene matches: 11.

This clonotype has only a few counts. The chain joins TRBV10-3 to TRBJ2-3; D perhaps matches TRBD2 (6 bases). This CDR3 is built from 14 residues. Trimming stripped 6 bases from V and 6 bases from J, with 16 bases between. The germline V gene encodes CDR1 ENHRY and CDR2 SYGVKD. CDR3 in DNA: TGTGCCATCAGGCGACCGGGACTTGCTGATACGCAGTATTTT. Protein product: CAIRRPGLADTQYF.

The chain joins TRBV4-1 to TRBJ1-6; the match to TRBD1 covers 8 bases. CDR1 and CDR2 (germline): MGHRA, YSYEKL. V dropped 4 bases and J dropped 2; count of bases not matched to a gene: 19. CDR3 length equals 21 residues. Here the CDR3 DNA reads TGCGCCAGCAGCCCCGAAGGGTCCAGGGGGCATAGGGAACCCTATAATTCACCCCTCCACTTT. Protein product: CASSPEGSRGHREPYNSPLHF.

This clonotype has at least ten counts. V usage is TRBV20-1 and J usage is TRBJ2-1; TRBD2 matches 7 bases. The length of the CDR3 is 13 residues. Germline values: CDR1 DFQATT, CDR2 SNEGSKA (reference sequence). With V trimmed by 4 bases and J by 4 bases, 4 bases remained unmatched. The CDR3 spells CSAMGGLYNEQFF. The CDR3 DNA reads TGCAGTGCTATGGGAGGGCTATACAATGAGCAGTTCTTC.

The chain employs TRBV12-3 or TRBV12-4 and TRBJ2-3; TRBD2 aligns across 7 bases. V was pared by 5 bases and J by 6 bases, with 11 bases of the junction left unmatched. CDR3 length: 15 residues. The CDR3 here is CASSPGGSGVDTQYF. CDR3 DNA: TGTGCCAGCAGTCCGGGCGGAAGCGGGGTTGATACGCAGTATTTT.